Shown below are 29 T cell receptor beta chains from a single sample sequenced in a study of blood T cell repertoires in COVID-19. The table came from immunoSEQ multiplex PCR; TCRdb's copy has only in-frame clones and leaves some out. The sample carries around 400,000 clones, 88% recorded once. Material for sequencing was PBMCs or T cells enriched from blood (not recorded which). These receptors came from a woman under 30 who had been exposed to COVID-19.

The chain employs TRBV7-8 and TRBJ1-1; D is possibly TRBD1 (5 bases). This CDR3 is built from 15 residues. The germline V and J ends were trimmed by 4 bases and 3 bases, with 15 bases remaining between them. Germline V CDR1 and CDR2: SGHVS, FQNEAQ. The CDR3 sequence is CASSSAKGKDTEAFF. The DNA for the CDR3 is TGTGCCAGCAGCTCCGCTAAGGGGAAGGACACTGAAGCTTTCTTT. The full variable domain, rest sourced from reference TRBV7-8 and TRBJ1-1, is GAGVSQSPRYKVAKRGQDVALRCDPISGHVSLFWYQQALGQGPEFLTYFQNEAQLDKSGLPSDRFFAERPEGSVSTLKIQRTQQEDSAVYLCASSSAKGKDTEAFFGQGTRLTVV.

The chain combines TRBV4-3 with TRBJ2-3; TRBD2 aligns across 7 bases. CDR3 length equals 17 residues. V was clipped by 0 bases and J by 0 bases; unmatched bases: 6. Per the germline V gene, CDR1 is LGHNA and CDR2 is YSLEER. The CDR3 loop reads CASSQDWASGSTDTQYF. As DNA, the CDR3 is TGCGCCAGCAGCCAAGATTGGGCTAGCGGTAGCACAGATACGCAGTATTTT.

The J gene is TRBJ2-4, the V gene TRBV7-2; TRBD1 matches 7 bases. The V gene end was trimmed by 5 bases and the J gene end by 1 base; junction bases not matched to a gene: 8. Per the germline V gene, CDR1 is SGHTA and CDR2 is FQGNSA. This CDR3 has 16 amino acids. The DNA for the CDR3 is TGTGCCAGCAGCCTAACGACAGGGTCGGCCAAAAACATTCAGTACTTC. Translation: CASSLTTGSAKNIQYF. Looking up the rest from reference TRBV7-2 and TRBJ2-4 gives the full variable domain: GAGVSQSPSNKVTEKGKDVELRCDPISGHTALYWYRQSLGQGLEFLIYFQGNSAPDKSGLPSDRFSAERTGGSVSTLTIQRTQQEDSAVYLCASSLTTGSAKNIQYFGAGTRLSVL.

The chain has TRBV18 and TRBJ2-3; D remains ambiguous. CDR1 is KGHSH, CDR2 LQKENI, per germline. This CDR3 is 13 amino acids long. V lost 2 bases to trimming and J lost 5 bases, with 8 bases between them. The DNA for the CDR3 is TGTGCCAGCTCACCAGACTTGGGAGATACGCAGTATTTT. It is translated as CASSPDLGDTQYF.

This clone was picked up one time. The genes are TRBV24-1 and TRBJ1-2; 7 bases line up with TRBD1. V trimming: 4 bases; J trimming: 2 bases; junction bases outside the gene matches: 3. Germline lookup yields CDR1 KGHDR and CDR2 SFDVKD. There are 14 residues in the CDR3. DNA of the CDR3: TGTGCCACCAGTGACCAGGACAGGAACTATGGCTACACCTTC. It codes for CATSDQDRNYGYTF.

This rearrangement joins TRBV28 to TRBJ1-3; D might be TRBD1 (5 bases). Looked up from germline, CDR1 is MDHEN and CDR2 is SYDVKM. With 5 bases removed from V and 6 bases from J, the gap between germline ends came to 17 bases. The CDR3 sequence is 15 residues long. CDR3 sequence reads: CASSPWTQGLNTIYF. CDR3 DNA: TGTGCCAGCAGTCCCTGGACCCAGGGTTTAAACACCATATATTTT.

The chain employs TRBV28 and TRBJ2-7; 8 bases are a match to TRBD2. V lost 4 bases and J lost 3; bases outside the gene matches: 11. The CDR3 consists of 16 residues. Germline values: CDR1 MDHEN, CDR2 SYDVKM. CDR3 amino acids: CASSSPERESVYEQYF. DNA of the CDR3: TGTGCCAGCAGTTCACCAGAGCGGGAGAGCGTCTACGAGCAGTACTTC.

This clone was detected only once. V usage is TRBV6-2 or TRBV6-3 and J usage is TRBJ1-2; 9 nucleotides line up with TRBD1. Trimming took 5 bases from V and 7 from J; bases not matched to a gene: 8. The CDR3 covers 14 residues. Germline lookup yields CDR1 MNHEY and CDR2 SVGEGT. CDR3 bases: TGTGCCAGCAGTGACTACAGGGGGCTCAGTGGCTACACCTTC. Amino acid sequence: CASSDYRGLSGYTF.

V gene TRBV29-1 combines with J gene TRBJ2-7, with 8 bases matching TRBD1. The trim removed 6 bases at V and 3 bases at J, leaving 7 bases unmatched. The CDR3 totals 13 residues. In germline, CDR1 is SQVTM, CDR2 ANQGSEA. The CDR3 DNA is TGCAGCGTGCGGACAGGGCAGGACTACGAGCAGTACTTC. Its translation: CSVRTGQDYEQYF.

The chain couples TRBV28 to TRBJ2-5; 12 bases are shared with TRBD2. The CDR3 covers 16 residues. The ends lost 5 bases at V and 0 bases at J; junction bases unmatched: 4. Germline V gene lookup returns CDR1 MDHEN and CDR2 SYDVKM. The CDR3 loop reads CASSAWTSGDQETQYF. Written as DNA, the CDR3 is TGTGCCAGCAGTGCATGGACTAGCGGGGACCAAGAGACCCAGTACTTC.

This chain links TRBV27 with TRBJ1-5; 11 bases map to TRBD1. The CDR3 extends over 16 amino acids. Germline assignment: CDR1 MNHEY and CDR2 SMNVEV (reference sequence). After removal of 6 bases from V and 7 bases from J, the junction contained 11 bases not matched to a gene. CDR3 sequence (DNA): TGTGCCAGCAGCCCCTGGACAGGGGGCCCAGGGCAGCCCCAGCATTTT. Translation: CASSPWTGGPGQPQHF.

The J gene is TRBJ2-2, the V gene TRBV4-3, with TRBD1 matching 10 bases. J gave up 4 bases and V 1 base, and 3 bases lay outside the gene matches. Germline assignment: CDR1 LGHNA and CDR2 YSLEER. This CDR3 has 16 amino acids. CDR3 region: CASSQADRGFTGELFF. CDR3 coding DNA: TGCGCCAGCAGCCAAGCGGACAGGGGGTTCACCGGGGAGCTGTTTTTT.

The chain links TRBV6-1 to TRBJ1-1; no definite D call. V gave up 1 base and J gave up 5 bases, with 8 bases separating them. The V gene's germline CDR1 is MNHNS and CDR2 SASEGT. The CDR3 covers 13 residues. CDR3 bases: TGTGCCAGCAGTGAAGGGGCAGTAACTGAAGCTTTCTTT. This codes for CASSEGAVTEAFF.

This chain links TRBV6-1 with TRBJ2-3, with 8 bases that match TRBD2. This CDR3 has 16 residues. Germline V CDR1 and CDR2: MNHNS, SASEGT. J was trimmed by 3 bases and V by 2 bases; bases with no gene match: 7. The CDR3 sequence: CASSESSGGMTDTQYF. The DNA of the CDR3 is TGTGCCAGCAGTGAATCTTCGGGAGGGATGACAGATACGCAGTATTTT.

In this sample, this clone turned up a few times. The chain carries TRBV12-3 or TRBV12-4 and TRBJ1-4; 8 bases align to TRBD1. Losses at the gene ends were 6 bases for V and 8 bases for J; bases not matched to a gene: 5. This CDR3 comprises 13 residues. The CDR3 here is CASSRRTGEKLFF. The CDR3, as DNA: TGTGCCAGCAGCCGTCGGACAGGGGAAAAACTGTTTTTT.

V gene TRBV2 combines with J gene TRBJ2-7; tentative D call: TRBD2 (5 bases). In germline, CDR1 is SNHLY, CDR2 FYNNEI. With 4 bases removed from V and 0 bases from J, the gap between germline ends came to 19 bases. The CDR3 is 17 amino acids. The CDR3 here is CASSVTQRGTISYEQYF. The CDR3 DNA reads TGTGCCAGCAGTGTTACACAACGGGGAACTATCTCCTACGAGCAGTACTTC.

This chain uses TRBV28 with TRBJ1-4, with D possibly TRBD1 on 6 matching bases. Germline V gene data show CDR1 as MDHEN and CDR2 as SYDVKM. This CDR3 is built from 15 residues. The V gene lost 1 base and the J gene lost 4 bases, with 10 bases spanning the gap. The CDR3: CASSLFQGLNEKLFF. CDR3 sequence (DNA): TGTGCCAGCAGTTTATTCCAGGGGCTTAATGAAAAACTGTTTTTT. The variable domain in full, completed from reference TRBV28 and TRBJ1-4, reads DVKVTQSSRYLVKRTGEKVFLECVQDMDHENMFWYRQDPGLGLRLIYFSYDVKMKEKGDIPEGYSVSREKKERFSLILESASTNQTSMYLCASSLFQGLNEKLFFGSGTQLSVL.

The CDR3 protein is CASSFPSGTGEQYF. Written as DNA, the CDR3 is TGTGCCAGCAGCTTCCCAAGCGGGACGGGCGAGCAGTACTTC. The chain has TRBV7-2 and TRBJ2-7; 7 nucleotides match TRBD2. CDR3 length: 14 amino acids. CDR1 is SGHTA, CDR2 FQGNSA, per germline. The ends lost 3 bases at V and 6 bases at J; junction bases unmatched: 8. The whole variable domain, remainder taken from reference TRBV7-2 and TRBJ2-7, is GAGVSQSPSNKVTEKGKDVELRCDPISGHTALYWYRQSLGQGLEFLIYFQGNSAPDKSGLPSDRFSAERTGGSVSTLTIQRTQQEDSAVYLCASSFPSGTGEQYFGPGTRLTVT.

This clone was recorded a few times. The chain recombines TRBV5-6 with TRBJ1-2; TRBD1 matches at 8 bases. CDR3 size: 15 residues. With V trimmed by 0 bases and J by 4 bases, 5 bases remained unmatched. Germline-derived CDR1 and CDR2 are SGHDT and YYEEEE. The CDR3 region has the DNA TGTGCCAGCAGCTTGGGACAGGGGATTAGCTATGGCTACACCTTC. The encoded protein is CASSLGQGISYGYTF.

The chain couples TRBV9 to TRBJ1-1; D is undetermined. Germline V CDR1 and CDR2: SGDLS, YYNGEE. The CDR3 spans 12 residues. Trimming shortened V by 5 bases and J by 1 base, and 6 bases separated the two germline ends. In DNA, the CDR3 is TGTGCCAGCAGACCGGGGAACACTGAAGCTTTCTTT. It yields the protein CASRPGNTEAFF.

The V and J genes are TRBV6-5 and TRBJ1-4; D gene unclear. CDR3 length: 14 amino acids. Trimming removed 6 bases at V and 8 bases at J, with 16 bases between. CDR1 is MNHEY and CDR2 is SVGAGI in the germline V gene. Here the CDR3 DNA reads TGTGCCAGCAGCAGCAGTAGCCCTGACGAAAAACTGTTTTTT. Its protein is CASSSSSPDEKLFF.

The rearrangement links TRBV12-1 to TRBJ2-7; the table assigns TRBD2, which was not confirmed against the DNA. TRBV12-1 is described as a pseudogene. The CDR3 extends over 14 amino acids. This chain's CDR3 is CASSPSGRASEQYF. In nucleotides, the CDR3 is TGTGCCAGCAGCCCAAGCGGGAGGGCGAGCGAGCAGTACTTC.

V gene TRBV7-9 combines with J gene TRBJ1-1; 7 bases match TRBD1. Germline V lookup: CDR1 SEHNR, CDR2 FQNEAQ (reference sequence). CDR3 length: 12 residues. Trimming at V came to 5 bases and at J to 9 bases, leaving 6 bases not matched to a gene. CDR3: CASSHAGGQAFF. The CDR3, as DNA: TGTGCCAGCAGCCATGCAGGGGGACAAGCTTTCTTT.

The chain has TRBV18 and TRBJ2-1, with D perhaps matching TRBD2 (5 bases). V was trimmed by 3 bases and J by 6 bases, leaving 12 bases between them. From germline, CDR1 is KGHSH and CDR2 LQKENI. The CDR3 has 14 amino acids. The CDR3 bases are TGTGCCAGCTCACCTACCCTAGCAACCAATGAGCAGTTCTTC. It specifies CASSPTLATNEQFF.

The chain combines TRBV10-3 with TRBJ2-3; D perhaps matches TRBD1 (6 bases). Trimming took 5 bases from V and 5 from J, leaving 8 bases between them. CDR3 size: 12 residues. Germline V gene sequence: CDR1 ENHRY, CDR2 SYGVKD. In DNA, the CDR3 is TGTGCCATCAGTCCGGACAGAGATACGCAGTATTTT. It yields the protein CAISPDRDTQYF.

The CDR3 is CASSLSSAGVETQYF. The CDR3, as DNA: TGCGCCAGCAGCTTGTCTTCGGCAGGGGTGGAGACCCAGTACTTC. V and J are TRBV5-1 and TRBJ2-5; D may be TRBD1 (6 bases). V lost 1 base and J 5 bases, leaving 15 bases between the germline ends. Per the germline V gene, CDR1 is SGHRS and CDR2 is YFSETQ. The CDR3 has 15 amino acids. The whole variable domain, filled in from reference TRBV5-1 and TRBJ2-5, reads KAGVTQTPRYLIKTRGQQVTLSCSPISGHRSVSWYQQTPGQGLQFLFEYFSETQRNKGNFPGRFSGRQFSNSRSEMNVSTLELGDSALYLCASSLSSAGVETQYFGPGTRLLVL.

The chain joins TRBV11-3 to TRBJ2-1; D is unresolved. Trimming stripped 5 bases from V and 6 bases from J, with 11 bases between. The CDR3 runs 13 residues. The germline CDR1 and CDR2 sequences are SGHNT and YENEEA. CDR3 bases: TGTGCCAGCAGCCCCTCAGTGGCCAATGAGCAGTTCTTC. It codes for CASSPSVANEQFF.

In this sample, this clone turned up many times. This chain links TRBV4-2 with TRBJ2-1; 9 bases map to TRBD2. Looked up from germline, CDR1 is LGHNA and CDR2 is YNFKEQ. The CDR3 extends over 16 amino acids. V was pared by 0 bases and J by 0 bases, with 0 bases of the junction left unmatched. In DNA form, the CDR3 reads TGTGCCAGCAGCCAAGAGACTAGCGGCTCCTACAATGAGCAGTTCTTC. It translates to CASSQETSGSYNEQFF.

The rearrangement links TRBV4-3 to TRBJ2-7; D gene uncertain. Germline V CDR1 and CDR2: LGHNA, YSLEER. The CDR3 length is 15 residues. Trimming removed 0 bases at V and 2 bases at J, with 11 bases between. The DNA of the CDR3 is TGCGCCAGCAGCCAAGATACTCGATCGACCTACGAGCAGTACTTC. This gives the protein CASSQDTRSTYEQYF.